A selection of T cell receptor beta chains follows, all from one sample in a study of T cells in Graves' hyperthyroidism and ophthalmopathy. MiXCR, applied by TCRdb to the multiplex PCR reads, yields one record per CDR3 protein. The sample consists of around 250,000 distinct CDR3 sequences, more than 14% of them appearing once. The sequenced material came from blood. The receptors derive from a woman aged 40 to 49 with Graves' hyperthyroidism that later progressed to Graves' ophthalmopathy. CDR3s include the opening cysteine and the closing phenylalanine or tryptophan. Size is omitted from some rows. Given values are once, few, many or a class for expanded clones.

TRBV30	TRBJ1-2	-	CAWRENWHGYTF
TRBV3-1	TRBJ1-3	-	CASSQHGRSGNTIYF
TRBV19	TRBJ1-5	many	CASSIGVRQPQHF
TRBV7-9	TRBJ2-7	few	CASSSLDSGSYEQYF
TRBV5-6	TRBJ2-1	-	CASSRQGVGYNEQFF
TRBV20-1	TRBJ2-7	many	CSAEGKRVNYEQYF
TRBV15	TRBJ1-1	-	CATSRRTGMNTEAFF
TRBV2	TRBJ2-1	-	CAGSAGLAEGNEQFF
TRBV30	TRBJ2-7	many	CASAAGSSYEQYF
TRBV5-5	TRBJ1-3	few	CASSLGASPGNTIYF
TRBV2	TRBJ2-7	many	CACTRISWSERDEQYF
TRBV4-1	TRBJ2-1	-	CASSQGMWSSCNEQFF
TRBV2	TRBJ2-7	many	CASRRTAGSYEQYF
TRBV7-3	TRBJ2-1	many	CASSLGLAGINEQFF
TRBV7-9	TRBJ2-2	-	CASSLAAGGFAEELFF
TRBV7-2	TRBJ2-7	many	CASSLGLAGGSSYEQYF
TRBV6-1	TRBJ2-1	-	CASTYFDRGDYNEQFF
TRBV28	TRBJ1-1	many	CASSPGQGRWAFF